This T cell receptor beta chain was profiled in a study of T cell changes during pregnancy in multiple sclerosis. CDR3 length equals 13 residues. The V gene's germline CDR1 is SNHLY and CDR2 FYNNEI. Trimming at V came to 11 bases and at J to 8 bases, leaving 10 bases not matched to a gene. This clone was counted once. The protocol was immunoSEQ multiplex PCR, while the TCRdb copy is restricted to in-frame clones and leaves out a portion. The sample shows about 55,000 clones, 75% to 90% of them seen only once. The sequenced sample was CD4+ T cells from peripheral blood mononuclear cells, obtained in the first trimester of pregnancy. The chain has TRBV2 and TRBJ1-2; 11 positions match TRBD1. The TCR was taken from a female donor with multiple sclerosis, enrolled in a pregnancy study. The CDR3 region has the DNA TGTGCCTGCAAGGACAGGGGGCGGTTGGGCTACACCTTC. This codes for CACKDRGRLGYTF. The variable domain in full, completed from reference TRBV2 and TRBJ1-2, reads EPEVTQTPSHQVTQMGQEVILRCVPISNHLYFYWYRQILGQKVEFLVSFYNNEISEKSEIFDDQFSVERPDGSNFTLKIRSTKLEDSAMYFCACKDRGRLGYTFGSGTRLTVV.